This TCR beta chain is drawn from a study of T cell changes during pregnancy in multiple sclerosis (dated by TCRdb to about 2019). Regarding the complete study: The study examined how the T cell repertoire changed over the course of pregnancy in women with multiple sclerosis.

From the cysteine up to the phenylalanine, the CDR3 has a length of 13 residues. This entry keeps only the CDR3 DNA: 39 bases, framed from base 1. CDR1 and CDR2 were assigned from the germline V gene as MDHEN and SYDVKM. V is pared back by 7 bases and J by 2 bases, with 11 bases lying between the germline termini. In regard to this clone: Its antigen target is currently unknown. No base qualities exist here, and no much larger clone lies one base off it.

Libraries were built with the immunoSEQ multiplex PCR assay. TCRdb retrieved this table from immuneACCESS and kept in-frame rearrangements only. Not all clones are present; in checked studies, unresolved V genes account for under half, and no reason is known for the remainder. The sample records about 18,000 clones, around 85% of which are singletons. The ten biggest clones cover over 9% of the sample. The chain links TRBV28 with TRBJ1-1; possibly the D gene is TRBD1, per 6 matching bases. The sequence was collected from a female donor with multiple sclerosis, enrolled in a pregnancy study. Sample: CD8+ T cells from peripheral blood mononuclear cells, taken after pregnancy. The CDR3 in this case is CASKDRSNTEAFF. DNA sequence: TGTGCCAGCAAGGACAGAAGTAACACTGAAGCTTTCTTT.